Included here is one TCR beta chain sequence, with context. Antigen specificity is unknown. V was clipped by 1 base and J by 1 base, with 16 bases between them. The CDR3 extends over 16 amino acids. Germline CDR1 DFQATT, CDR2 SNEGSKA (reference sequence). This sample was included in a study of identical twins. Overall study results and limits: Interpretation of the results relied on cross-sectional statistical analysis and not on following the same donors. For monozygotic twins, models underestimated out-of-frame TCR alpha sharing.

TCRdb passed the 5' RACE reads through MiXCR, listing each CDR3 protein once. The table shows about 240,000 distinct CDR3 sequences, with about 10% occurring only once. This TCR was recovered from a man aged 45 to 65 in good health. J is TRBJ1-1 and V is TRBV20-1; no definite D call. Sequenced material: memory T cells sorted from blood. The CDR3 DNA sequence: TGCAGTGCTAGAGGGAAGGGCGGAAGAGCGAACACTGAAGCTTTCTTT. It codes for CSARGKGGRANTEAFF.